This T cell receptor (beta chain) was found in a study of cytomegalovirus exposure and HLA in healthy donors. Study background: Early release data held 85 million or so unique TCRs from HLA-typed donors.

The PCR employed 60 Vbeta primers together with 13 Jbeta primers. The table came from immunoSEQ multiplex PCR; TCRdb's copy has only in-frame clones and leaves some out. The sample has about 190,000 clones, 84% seen once; the top ten hold around 2.8%. Trimming removed 1 base at V and 0 bases at J, with 11 bases between. The CDR3 is made up of 16 amino acids. CDR1 is KGHSH, CDR2 LQKENI, per germline. Comment on this clone: Its specificity is not known.

Findings of the study overall: For most TCR beta V segments, an earlier analysis put the productive rate at about 87% or about 30% of the time.

The chain joins TRBV18 to TRBJ2-3; the D gene is possibly TRBD1 (5 bases). Sample: PBMCs. This receptor was identified in a woman in her forties or fifties in good health and CMV-seropositive. CDR3 amino acids: CASSPRIQDSTDTQYF. The CDR3 bases are TGTGCCAGCTCACCACGCATACAGGATAGCACAGATACGCAGTATTTT.